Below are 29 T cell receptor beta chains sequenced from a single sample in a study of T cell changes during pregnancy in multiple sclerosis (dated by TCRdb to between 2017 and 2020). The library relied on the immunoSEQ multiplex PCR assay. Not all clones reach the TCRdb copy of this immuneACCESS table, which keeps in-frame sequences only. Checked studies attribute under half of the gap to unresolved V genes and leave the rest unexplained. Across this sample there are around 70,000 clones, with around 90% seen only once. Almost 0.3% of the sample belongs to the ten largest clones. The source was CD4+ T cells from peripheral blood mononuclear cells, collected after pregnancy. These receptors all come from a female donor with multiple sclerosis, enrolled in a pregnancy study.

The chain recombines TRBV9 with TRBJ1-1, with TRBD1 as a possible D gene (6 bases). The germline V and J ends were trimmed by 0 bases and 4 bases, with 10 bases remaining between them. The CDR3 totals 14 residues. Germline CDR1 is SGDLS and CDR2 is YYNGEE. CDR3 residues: CASSVDFRGTEAFF. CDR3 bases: TGTGCCAGCAGCGTAGATTTCAGGGGCACTGAAGCTTTCTTT.

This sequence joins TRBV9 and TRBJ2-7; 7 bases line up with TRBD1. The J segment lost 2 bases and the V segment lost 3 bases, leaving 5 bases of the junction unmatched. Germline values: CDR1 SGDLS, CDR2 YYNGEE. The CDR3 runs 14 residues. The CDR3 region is CASSARDSPYEQYF. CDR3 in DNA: TGTGCCAGCAGCGCCCGGGACAGCCCCTACGAGCAGTACTTC.

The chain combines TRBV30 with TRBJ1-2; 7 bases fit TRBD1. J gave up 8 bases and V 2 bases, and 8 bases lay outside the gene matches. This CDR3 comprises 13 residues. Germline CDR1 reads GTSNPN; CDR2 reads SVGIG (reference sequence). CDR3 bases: TGTGCCTGGAGTAGGAGGGGGCAAAGGGGCTACACCTTC. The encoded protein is CAWSRRGQRGYTF.

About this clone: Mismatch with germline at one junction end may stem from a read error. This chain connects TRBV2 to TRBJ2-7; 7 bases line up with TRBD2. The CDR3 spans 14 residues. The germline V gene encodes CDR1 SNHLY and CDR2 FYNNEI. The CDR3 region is CASREAGTPYEQYF. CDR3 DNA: TGTGCCAGCAGAGAAGCGGGGACTCCCTACGAGCAGTACTTC.

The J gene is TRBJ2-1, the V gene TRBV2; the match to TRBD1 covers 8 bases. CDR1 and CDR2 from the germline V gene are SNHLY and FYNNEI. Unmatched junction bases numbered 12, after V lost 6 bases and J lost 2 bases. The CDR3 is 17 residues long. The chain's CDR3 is CASSARQGIFAYNEQFF. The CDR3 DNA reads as TGTGCCAGCAGCGCTAGACAGGGGATCTTTGCCTACAATGAGCAGTTCTTC.

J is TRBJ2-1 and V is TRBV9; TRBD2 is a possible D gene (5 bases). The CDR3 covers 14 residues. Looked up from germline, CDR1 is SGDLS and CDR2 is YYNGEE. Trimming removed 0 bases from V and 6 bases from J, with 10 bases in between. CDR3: CASSVAVEGNEQFF. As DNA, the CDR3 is TGTGCCAGCAGCGTAGCTGTTGAGGGCAATGAGCAGTTCTTC. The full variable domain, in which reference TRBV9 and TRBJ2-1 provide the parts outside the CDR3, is DSGVTQTPKHLITATGQRVTLRCSPRSGDLSVYWYQQSLDQGLQFLIQYYNGEERAKGNILERFSAQQFPDLHSELNLSSLELGDSALYFCASSVAVEGNEQFFGPGTRLTVL.

Here the CDR3 reads CASSRGGVPQETQYF. CDR3 DNA sequence: TGCGCCAGCAGCCGCGGAGGGGTTCCCCAAGAGACCCAGTACTTC. The chain carries TRBV5-1 and TRBJ2-5; D might be TRBD2 (6 bases). CDR1 is SGHRS, CDR2 YFSETQ, per germline. Trimming stripped 4 bases from V and 1 base from J, with 14 bases between. The CDR3 totals 15 residues.

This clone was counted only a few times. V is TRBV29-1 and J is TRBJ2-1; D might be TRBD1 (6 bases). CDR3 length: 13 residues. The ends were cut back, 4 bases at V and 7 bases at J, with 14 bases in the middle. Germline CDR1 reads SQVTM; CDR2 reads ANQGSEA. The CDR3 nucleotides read TGCAGCGTTGGGGGGCGTTTGGGAAATGAGCAGTTCTTC. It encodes CSVGGRLGNEQFF.

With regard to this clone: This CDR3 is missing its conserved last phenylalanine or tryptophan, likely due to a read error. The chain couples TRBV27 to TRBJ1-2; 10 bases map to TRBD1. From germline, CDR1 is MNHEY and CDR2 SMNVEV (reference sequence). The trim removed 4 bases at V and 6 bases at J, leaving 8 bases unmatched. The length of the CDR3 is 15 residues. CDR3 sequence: CASSSTRTGGNGYTL. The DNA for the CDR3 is TGTGCCAGCAGTTCGACTCGGACAGGGGGAAATGGCTACACCCTC.

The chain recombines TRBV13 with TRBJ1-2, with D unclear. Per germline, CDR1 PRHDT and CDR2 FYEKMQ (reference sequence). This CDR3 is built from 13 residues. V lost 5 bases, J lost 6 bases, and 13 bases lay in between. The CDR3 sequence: CASSPTWRDGYTF. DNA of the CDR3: TGTGCCAGCAGCCCCACGTGGCGGGATGGCTACACCTTC.

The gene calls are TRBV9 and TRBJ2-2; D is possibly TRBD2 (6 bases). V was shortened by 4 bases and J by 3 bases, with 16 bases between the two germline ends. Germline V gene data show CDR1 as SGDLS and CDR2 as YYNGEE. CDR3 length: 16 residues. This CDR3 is CASSPLGGVDTGELFF. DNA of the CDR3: TGTGCCAGCAGCCCTCTAGGAGGGGTGGACACCGGGGAGCTGTTTTTT.

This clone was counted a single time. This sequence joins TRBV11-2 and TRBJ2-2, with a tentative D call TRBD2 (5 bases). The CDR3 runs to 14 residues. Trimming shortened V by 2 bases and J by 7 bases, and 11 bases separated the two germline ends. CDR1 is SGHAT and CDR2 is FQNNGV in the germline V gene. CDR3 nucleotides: TGTGCCAGCAGCTTACTTCGGGATGGCGGGGAGCTGTTTTTT. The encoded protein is CASSLLRDGGELFF.

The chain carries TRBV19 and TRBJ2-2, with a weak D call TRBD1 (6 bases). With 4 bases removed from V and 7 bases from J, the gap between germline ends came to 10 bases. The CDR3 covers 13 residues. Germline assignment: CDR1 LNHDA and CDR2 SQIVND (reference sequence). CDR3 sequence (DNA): TGTGCCAGTAGTACAGGGGCCAACGGGGAGCTGTTTTTT. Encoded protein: CASSTGANGELFF. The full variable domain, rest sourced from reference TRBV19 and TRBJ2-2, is DGGITQSPKYLFRKEGQNVTLSCEQNLNHDAMYWYRQDPGQGLRLIYYSQIVNDFQKGDIAEGYSVSREKKESFPLTVTSAQKNPTAFYLCASSTGANGELFFGEGSRLTVL.

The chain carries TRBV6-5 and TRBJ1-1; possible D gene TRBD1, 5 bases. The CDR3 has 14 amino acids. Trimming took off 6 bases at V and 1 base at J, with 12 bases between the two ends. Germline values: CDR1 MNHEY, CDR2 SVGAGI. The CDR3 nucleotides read TGTGCCAGCAGCAGGGAACGGTGGAACACTGAAGCTTTCTTT. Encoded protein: CASSRERWNTEAFF.

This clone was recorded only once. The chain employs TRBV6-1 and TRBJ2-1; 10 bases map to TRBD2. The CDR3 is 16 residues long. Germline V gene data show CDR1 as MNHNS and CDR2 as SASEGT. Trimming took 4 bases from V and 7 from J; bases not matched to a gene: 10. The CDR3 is CASSGLAGGRGNEQFF. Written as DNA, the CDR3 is TGTGCCAGCAGTGGGTTAGCGGGAGGCCGAGGTAATGAGCAGTTCTTC.

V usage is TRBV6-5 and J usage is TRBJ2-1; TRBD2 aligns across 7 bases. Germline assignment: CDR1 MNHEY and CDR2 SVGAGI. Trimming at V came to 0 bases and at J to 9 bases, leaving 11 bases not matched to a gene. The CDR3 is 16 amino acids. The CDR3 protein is CASSYSKPETSFEQFF. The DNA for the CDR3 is TGTGCCAGCAGTTACTCGAAGCCCGAGACTAGCTTTGAGCAGTTCTTC.

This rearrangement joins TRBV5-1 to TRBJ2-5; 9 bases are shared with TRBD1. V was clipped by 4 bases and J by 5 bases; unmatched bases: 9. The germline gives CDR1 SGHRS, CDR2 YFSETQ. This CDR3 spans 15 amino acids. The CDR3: CASSLQGARHETQYF. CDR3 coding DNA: TGCGCCAGCAGCCTACAGGGGGCCAGGCACGAGACCCAGTACTTC.

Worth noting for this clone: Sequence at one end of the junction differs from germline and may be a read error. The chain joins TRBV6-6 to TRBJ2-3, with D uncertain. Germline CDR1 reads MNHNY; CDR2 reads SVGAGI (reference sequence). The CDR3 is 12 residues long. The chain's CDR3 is CASNYRGDTQYF. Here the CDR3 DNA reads TGTGCCAGCAATTACAGAGGAGATACGCAGTATTTT.

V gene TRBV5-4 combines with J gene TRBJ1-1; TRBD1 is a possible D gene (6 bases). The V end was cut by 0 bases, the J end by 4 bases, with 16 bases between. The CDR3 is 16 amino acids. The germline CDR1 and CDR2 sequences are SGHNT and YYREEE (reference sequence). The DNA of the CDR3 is TGTGCCAGCAGCTTGGACGCGAACAGGGTAAGCACTGAAGCTTTCTTT. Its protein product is CASSLDANRVSTEAFF.

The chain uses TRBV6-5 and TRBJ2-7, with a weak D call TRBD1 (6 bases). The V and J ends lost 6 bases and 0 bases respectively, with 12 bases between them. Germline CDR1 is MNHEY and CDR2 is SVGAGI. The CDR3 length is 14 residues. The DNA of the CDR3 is TGTGCCAGCAGCCAACAGGGAAGCTCCTACGAGCAGTACTTC. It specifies CASSQQGSSYEQYF.

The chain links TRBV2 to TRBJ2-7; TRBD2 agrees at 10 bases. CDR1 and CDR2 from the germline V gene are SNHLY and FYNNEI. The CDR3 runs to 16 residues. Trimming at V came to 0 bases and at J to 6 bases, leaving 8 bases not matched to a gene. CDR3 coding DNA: TGTGCCAGCAGTGAAGCGCTCCTAGCGGGAGACGGCGAGCAGTACTTC. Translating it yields CASSEALLAGDGEQYF.

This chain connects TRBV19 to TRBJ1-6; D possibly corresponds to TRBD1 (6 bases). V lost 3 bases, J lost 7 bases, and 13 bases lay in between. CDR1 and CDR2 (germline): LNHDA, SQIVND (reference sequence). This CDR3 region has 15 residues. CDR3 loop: CASSIGGGGNSPLHF. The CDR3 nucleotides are TGTGCCAGTAGTATCGGAGGGGGGGGGAATTCACCCCTCCACTTT.

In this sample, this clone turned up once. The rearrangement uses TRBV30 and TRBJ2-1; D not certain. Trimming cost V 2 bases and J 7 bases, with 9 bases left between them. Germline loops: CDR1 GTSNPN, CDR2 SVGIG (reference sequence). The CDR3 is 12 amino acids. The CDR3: CAWSRLPNEQFF. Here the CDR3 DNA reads TGTGCCTGGAGTCGACTGCCTAATGAGCAGTTCTTC.

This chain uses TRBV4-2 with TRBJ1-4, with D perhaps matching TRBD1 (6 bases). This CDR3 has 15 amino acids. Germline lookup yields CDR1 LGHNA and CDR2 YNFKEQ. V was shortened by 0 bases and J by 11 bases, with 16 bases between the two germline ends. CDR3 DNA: TGTGCCAGCAGCCAAGATGGACAGCGAGGGGACAAACTGTTTTTT. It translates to CASSQDGQRGDKLFF.

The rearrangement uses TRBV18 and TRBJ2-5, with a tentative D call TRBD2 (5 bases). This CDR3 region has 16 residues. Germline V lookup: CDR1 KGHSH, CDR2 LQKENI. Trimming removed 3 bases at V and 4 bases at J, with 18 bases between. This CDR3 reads CASSPGGPPAGETQYF. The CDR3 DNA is TGTGCCAGCTCACCCGGTGGACCCCCGGCGGGAGAGACCCAGTACTTC.

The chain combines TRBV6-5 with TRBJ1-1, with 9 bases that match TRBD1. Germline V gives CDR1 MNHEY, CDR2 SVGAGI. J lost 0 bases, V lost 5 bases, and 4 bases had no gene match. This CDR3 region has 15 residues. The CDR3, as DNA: TGTGCCAGCAGTGCGGGACAGGGCATGAACACTGAAGCTTTCTTT. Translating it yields CASSAGQGMNTEAFF.

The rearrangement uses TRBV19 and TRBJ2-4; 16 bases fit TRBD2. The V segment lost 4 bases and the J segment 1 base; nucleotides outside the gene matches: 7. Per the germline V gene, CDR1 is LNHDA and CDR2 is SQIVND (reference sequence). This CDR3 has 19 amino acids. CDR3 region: CASSTGLAGGRGAKNIQYF. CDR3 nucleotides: TGTGCCAGTAGTACGGGACTAGCGGGAGGGCGGGGGGCCAAAAACATTCAGTACTTC.

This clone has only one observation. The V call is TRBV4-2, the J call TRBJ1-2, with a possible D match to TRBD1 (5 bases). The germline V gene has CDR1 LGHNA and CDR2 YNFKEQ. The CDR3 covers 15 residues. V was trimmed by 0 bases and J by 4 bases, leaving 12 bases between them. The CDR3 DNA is TGTGCCAGCAGCCAAGATTGGAGGGGTACCTATGGCTACACCTTC. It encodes CASSQDWRGTYGYTF.

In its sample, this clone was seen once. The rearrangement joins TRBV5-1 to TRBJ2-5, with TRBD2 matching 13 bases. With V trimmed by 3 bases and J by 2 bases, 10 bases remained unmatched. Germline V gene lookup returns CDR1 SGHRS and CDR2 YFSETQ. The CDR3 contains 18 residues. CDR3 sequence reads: CASSSLSPGLAGQETQYF. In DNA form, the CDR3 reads TGCGCCAGCAGCTCCCTTTCTCCGGGACTAGCGGGACAAGAGACCCAGTACTTC.